The source of this TCR beta chain is a study of blood T cell repertoires in COVID-19. On the study more broadly: The analysed material was cDNA or gDNA that came from T cells, B-cell-depleted T cells, or PBMCs.

Cohort 3 recovery required two negative PCRs, clearance, or symptom resolution. The table came from immunoSEQ multiplex PCR; TCRdb's copy has only in-frame clones and leaves some out. The data contain some 200,000 clones, about nine tenths of them singletons. The CDR3 runs to 13 residues. V was clipped by 0 bases and J by 7 bases, with 5 bases between them. In germline, CDR1 is SGHRS, CDR2 YFSETQ. The chain recombines TRBV5-1 with TRBJ1-6; TRBD1 might be the D (5 bases). Sequences were obtained from PBMCs or T cells enriched from blood (not recorded which). The sequence was obtained from a woman under 40 who had recovered from COVID-19. CDR3 amino acids: CASSLEGNSPLHF. The CDR3 nucleotides read TGCGCCAGCAGCTTGGAGGGGAATTCACCCCTCCACTTT.